This passage covers 32 T cell receptor beta chains from one sample sequenced in a study of blood T cell repertoires in COVID-19. Assay used: immunoSEQ multiplex PCR; TCRdb lists only in-frame clones, some missing. This table holds fewer than 150,000 clones, more than 70% found once. The sample was peripheral blood. These receptors were obtained from a woman in her twenties or thirties who had recovered from COVID-19.

CDR3 sequence (DNA): TGTGCCAGCAGTTTAATCGGGGGGGAGCTGTTTTTT. Its protein product is CASSLIGGELFF. V and J are TRBV12-3 or TRBV12-4 and TRBJ2-2; unclear D gene. Trimming removed 2 bases at V and 8 bases at J, with 6 bases between. CDR3 length: 12 amino acids.

V gene TRBV18 combines with J gene TRBJ2-7; 9 positions agree with TRBD1. The CDR3 contains 14 residues. J gave up 3 bases and V 2 bases, and 2 bases lay outside the gene matches. Germline V lookup: CDR1 KGHSH, CDR2 LQKENI. As DNA, the CDR3 is TGTGCCAGCTCACCAAAGGGACAGGGCTACGAGCAGTACTTC. Translating it yields CASSPKGQGYEQYF.

The rearrangement joins TRBV12-3 or TRBV12-4 to TRBJ2-7; D remains unclear. V dropped 1 base and J dropped 2 bases, with 3 bases sitting between them. The CDR3 is 12 residues long. This CDR3 is CASSLGAYEQYF. The CDR3 bases are TGTGCCAGCAGTTTAGGCGCCTACGAGCAGTACTTC.

V gene TRBV11-3 combines with J gene TRBJ2-3; no clear D. The V gene's germline CDR1 is SGHNT and CDR2 YENEEA. The germline V and J ends were trimmed by 4 bases and 3 bases, with 5 bases remaining between them. The CDR3 totals 12 residues. This CDR3 is CASSSGTDTQYF. CDR3 DNA: TGTGCCAGCAGCTCCGGGACAGATACGCAGTATTTT.

The CDR3 bases are TGTGCCAGCAGTGACTCCGGGGAGAACAATGAGCAGTTCTTC. Its translation is CASSDSGENNEQFF. The rearrangement links TRBV6-4 to TRBJ2-1, with D perhaps TRBD2 (5 bases). CDR1 is MRHNA, CDR2 SNTAGT, per germline. CDR3 length: 14 amino acids. The V gene lost 0 bases and the J gene lost 5 bases, with 8 bases spanning the gap.

This clone was seen a handful of times. The CDR3 loop is CATVSGGNEQFF. The CDR3, as DNA: TGTGCCACCGTTTCGGGGGGCAATGAGCAGTTCTTC. The chain joins TRBV15 to TRBJ2-1; 7 bases are shared with TRBD2. The J segment lost 6 bases and the V segment lost 8 bases, leaving 4 bases of the junction unmatched. The germline V gene has CDR1 LNHNV and CDR2 YYDKDF (reference sequence). CDR3 length: 12 amino acids.

The rearrangement uses TRBV27 and TRBJ1-2; 9 bases align to TRBD1. V lost 3 bases and J lost 8; bases outside the gene matches: 10. CDR1 is MNHEY, CDR2 SMNVEV, per germline (reference sequence). The CDR3 runs to 15 residues. In DNA form, the CDR3 reads TGTGCCAGCAGTTTTTCGGGACAGGGCTTAGGAGGCTACACCTTC. Translation: CASSFSGQGLGGYTF.

The DNA of the CDR3 is TGTGCCAGCAGTTCTTCAGGGGCGGCGGCGGACACCATATATTTT. It yields the protein CASSSSGAAADTIYF. The chain carries TRBV6-5 and TRBJ1-3, with a tentative D call TRBD1 (6 bases). This CDR3 has 15 residues. Germline V lookup: CDR1 MNHEY, CDR2 SVGAGI. V was cut by 4 bases and J by 8 bases, with 18 bases left in between.

The chain employs TRBV30 and TRBJ1-2, with 10 bases lining up with TRBD1. The junction had 13 bases not matched to a gene; V was cut back by 3 bases and J by 6 bases. The CDR3 runs to 16 residues. Germline V gives CDR1 GTSNPN, CDR2 SVGIG (reference sequence). The CDR3 reads CAWSPKRGTGENGYTF. The CDR3 DNA follows: TGTGCCTGGAGCCCTAAACGTGGGACAGGGGAAAATGGCTACACCTTC.

The rearrangement uses TRBV5-1 and TRBJ2-3; a weak D match, TRBD2 (6 bases). CDR3 length equals 14 residues. Looked up from germline, CDR1 is SGHRS and CDR2 is YFSETQ. Trimming took 0 bases from V and 8 from J, leaving 13 bases between them. This chain's CDR3 is CASSLDAGGGTQYF. The CDR3, as DNA: TGCGCCAGCAGCTTGGATGCTGGGGGAGGTACGCAGTATTTT.

The rearrangement links TRBV25-1 to TRBJ1-1; no reliable D call. Germline lookup yields CDR1 MGHDK and CDR2 SYGVNS. The CDR3 runs to 12 residues. V was clipped by 6 bases and J by 3 bases, with 8 bases between them. The DNA for the CDR3 is TGTGCCAGCAGCGAAGTCGACACTGAAGCTTTCTTT. This gives the protein CASSEVDTEAFF.

This chain connects TRBV15 to TRBJ2-3, with D perhaps matching TRBD2 (6 bases). V dropped 1 base and J dropped 8 bases, with 16 bases sitting between them. The germline V gene encodes CDR1 LNHNV and CDR2 YYDKDF (reference sequence). CDR3 length equals 15 residues. In DNA, the CDR3 is TGTGCCACCAGCAGAGGTTCCAGGGACTCCCTTACGCAGTATTTT. Translation gives CATSRGSRDSLTQYF.

The chain uses TRBV14 and TRBJ2-7; D might be TRBD1 (6 bases). Trimming removed 2 bases at V and 5 bases at J, with 22 bases between. CDR3 size: 17 residues. Germline V gene lookup returns CDR1 SGHDN and CDR2 FVKESK. CDR3 nucleotides: TGTGCCAGCAGCCAACGTTTCTTCGGCAGGGGAGTCGACGAGCAGTACTTC. This sequence encodes CASSQRFFGRGVDEQYF.

This rearrangement joins TRBV25-1 to TRBJ1-1; TRBD1 aligns across 7 bases. The J segment lost 0 bases and the V segment lost 2 bases, leaving 3 bases of the junction unmatched. The germline gives CDR1 MGHDK, CDR2 SYGVNS. The CDR3 covers 15 residues. The CDR3 nucleotides read TGTGCCAGCAGTGAAACAGGGGTTCTGAACACTGAAGCTTTCTTT. Translation gives CASSETGVLNTEAFF.

V and J are TRBV6-5 and TRBJ2-1; D possibly corresponds to TRBD2 (5 bases). Trimming took 6 bases from V and 10 from J, leaving 16 bases between them. Germline CDR1 is MNHEY and CDR2 is SVGAGI. CDR3 length: 13 amino acids. The CDR3 DNA is TGTGCCAGCAGCGGGCAAATCGAGGGCGAGCAGTTCTTC. Protein: CASSGQIEGEQFF.

This chain joins TRBV14 and TRBJ2-3; 15 nucleotides line up with TRBD2. V was clipped by 0 bases and J by 15 bases; unmatched bases: 7. The CDR3 loop spans 15 amino acids. The germline CDR1 and CDR2 sequences are SGHDN and FVKESK. CDR3: CASSQDGTSGRWLYF. The CDR3 nucleotides read TGTGCCAGCAGCCAAGACGGGACTAGCGGGAGGTGGCTCTATTTT.

In the case of this clone: The sample holds other DNA sequences that translate to the same CDR3. The chain joins TRBV3-1 (or the pseudogene TRBV3-2) to TRBJ2-3, with 7 bases lining up with TRBD2. The trim removed 1 base at V and 1 base at J, leaving 2 bases unmatched. This CDR3 is 15 amino acids long. Germline CDR1 LGHDT, CDR2 YNNKEL (reference sequence). CDR3 in amino acids: CASSQGLAGTDTQYF. CDR3 nucleotides: TGTGCCAGCAGCCAAGGGCTAGCGGGCACAGATACGCAGTATTTT.

V and J are TRBV5-1 and TRBJ2-5; D is uncertain. Deletions cut 4 bases from V and 0 bases from J, with 7 bases between. CDR1 and CDR2 from the germline V gene are SGHRS and YFSETQ. The CDR3 length is 13 residues. The CDR3 here is CASSLQYQETQYF. In nucleotides, the CDR3 is TGCGCCAGCAGCCTACAGTACCAAGAGACCCAGTACTTC. The full variable domain, completed using reference TRBV5-1 and TRBJ2-5, is KAGVTQTPRYLIKTRGQQVTLSCSPISGHRSVSWYQQTPGQGLQFLFEYFSETQRNKGNFPGRFSGRQFSNSRSEMNVSTLELGDSALYLCASSLQYQETQYFGPGTRLLVL.

This CDR3 reads CASSGPGLAGVDTQYF. CDR3 nucleotide sequence: TGTGCCAGTAGTGGCCCGGGACTAGCGGGAGTAGATACGCAGTATTTT. J is TRBJ2-3 and V is TRBV19, with 14 bases fitting TRBD2. Germline lookup yields CDR1 LNHDA and CDR2 SQIVND (reference sequence). V trimming: 5 bases; J trimming: 5 bases; junction bases outside the gene matches: 6. The CDR3 sequence is 16 residues long.

This clone turned up a few times. V usage is TRBV5-6 and J usage is TRBJ1-3; D not resolved. Germline lookup yields CDR1 SGHDT and CDR2 YYEEEE. The CDR3 has 14 residues. Trimming removed 2 bases from V and 2 bases from J, with 8 bases in between. Here the CDR3 reads CASSFPRTGNTIYF. In DNA, the CDR3 is TGTGCCAGCAGCTTCCCGCGTACTGGAAACACCATATATTTT.

V usage is TRBV6-5 and J usage is TRBJ1-3; TRBD1 is a possible D gene (6 bases). Germline CDR1 reads MNHEY; CDR2 reads SVGAGI. With 8 bases removed from V and 0 bases from J, the gap between germline ends came to 8 bases. This CDR3 is built from 13 residues. In DNA, the CDR3 is TGTGCCAGCCAGGGGCTCTCTGGAAACACCATATATTTT. Protein sequence: CASQGLSGNTIYF.

The V call is TRBV2, the J call TRBJ2-3, with 7 positions matching TRBD2. The CDR3 covers 17 residues. Germline V gene lookup returns CDR1 SNHLY and CDR2 FYNNEI. Trimming took 1 base from V and 1 from J; bases not matched to a gene: 8. This CDR3 is CASSEVGGDLGTDTQYF. The CDR3 nucleotides read TGTGCCAGCAGTGAAGTGGGAGGGGATCTTGGCACAGATACGCAGTATTTT.

The chain employs TRBV2 and TRBJ2-7; 9 nucleotides line up with TRBD1. The CDR3 runs 14 residues. The V gene end was trimmed by 4 bases and the J gene end by 3 bases; junction bases not matched to a gene: 4. The germline V gene encodes CDR1 SNHLY and CDR2 FYNNEI. The CDR3 here is CASSGGQGYYEQYF. In DNA form, the CDR3 reads TGTGCCAGCAGTGGGGGACAGGGATACTACGAGCAGTACTTC.

This sequence joins TRBV20-1 and TRBJ2-3; D is unclear. This CDR3 spans 11 amino acids. The ends were cut back, 5 bases at V and 4 bases at J, with 7 bases in the middle. In germline, CDR1 is DFQATT, CDR2 SNEGSKA (reference sequence). The CDR3 loop reads CSALQADTQYF. CDR3 nucleotides: TGCAGTGCTCTTCAGGCAGATACGCAGTATTTT.

The chain employs TRBV7-9 and TRBJ2-2, with 9 bases lining up with TRBD2. V shed 2 bases, J shed 7 bases, and the junction held 8 bases outside the gene matches. CDR3 size: 16 residues. CDR1 is SEHNR, CDR2 FQNEAQ, per germline (reference sequence). Written as DNA, the CDR3 is TGTGCCAGCAGCTTAAGCGGTAGCGGGAGTCACGGGGAGCTGTTTTTT. This codes for CASSLSGSGSHGELFF.

This clone was detected once. V usage is TRBV21-1 and J usage is TRBJ2-6; TRBD1, the table's D call, lacks a check against the DNA. TRBV21-1 is assigned pseudogene status. The CDR3 covers 18 residues. CDR3 bases: TGTGCCAGCAGCAAGGACAGGGGGCGTTGCTCTGGGGCCAACGTCCTGACTTTC. Protein: CASSKDRGRCSGANVLTF.

This clone has more than one count but fewer than ten. The chain couples TRBV7-3 to TRBJ1-2; D is perhaps TRBD1 (6 bases). Trimming cost V 6 bases and J 7 bases, with 21 bases left between them. There are 15 residues in the CDR3. In germline, CDR1 is SGHTA, CDR2 FQGTGA. This CDR3 is CASRQQGPREGGYTF. CDR3 DNA: TGTGCCAGCAGACAGCAGGGGCCCCGAGAAGGTGGCTACACCTTC.

The J gene is TRBJ1-6, the V gene TRBV7-6; 7 nucleotides match TRBD1. Trimming cost V 5 bases and J 8 bases; bases outside gene matches: 9. CDR1 is SGHVS and CDR2 is FNYEAQ in the germline V gene. The CDR3 totals 15 residues. The CDR3 coding sequence is TGTGCCAGCAGCCCAAGACAGGGTCGCGATTCACCCCTCCACTTT. This sequence encodes CASSPRQGRDSPLHF.

The rearrangement uses TRBV29-1 and TRBJ1-5; 8 bases agree with TRBD1. This CDR3 region has 15 residues. Germline V CDR1 and CDR2: SQVTM, ANQGSEA. Trimming removed 4 bases from V and 0 bases from J; junction bases left unmatched: 5. The chain's CDR3 is CSVVGQGGSNQPQHF. The CDR3 DNA sequence: TGCAGCGTTGTAGGACAGGGAGGTAGCAATCAGCCCCAGCATTTT.

This chain connects TRBV5-1 to TRBJ1-6, with TRBD1 identical over 8 bases. The length of the CDR3 is 19 residues. The germline gives CDR1 SGHRS, CDR2 YFSETQ. Trimming at V came to 0 bases and at J to 9 bases, leaving 17 bases not matched to a gene. This chain's CDR3 is CASSLEPLSAGGPVSPLHF. As DNA, the CDR3 is TGCGCCAGCAGCTTGGAGCCGCTCTCGGCAGGGGGCCCGGTTTCACCCCTCCACTTT.

The chain recombines TRBV7-9 with TRBJ2-7, with D hard to call. V lost 7 bases and J lost 3, with 22 bases in between. The CDR3 sequence is 16 residues long. The germline gives CDR1 SEHNR, CDR2 FQNEAQ (reference sequence). CDR3 sequence reads: CASMHSKALRLYEQYF. In nucleotides, the CDR3 is TGTGCCAGCATGCACTCCAAGGCCCTCCGACTCTACGAGCAGTACTTC.

This clone appeared a single time. The CDR3 protein is CASSQEGTGGRISPLHF. In DNA, the CDR3 is TGTGCCAGCAGCCAAGAAGGGACAGGGGGTAGAATTTCACCCCTCCACTTT. This chain links TRBV7-3 with TRBJ1-6; 11 bases are a match to TRBD1. This CDR3 contains 17 residues. J lost 9 bases, V lost 5 bases, and 12 bases had no gene match. Germline V gene lookup returns CDR1 SGHTA and CDR2 FQGTGA.